The source of this T cell receptor beta chain is a study of Ad26.COV2.S vaccination and SARS-CoV-2 variants. Study-level findings and limits: There was a possibility that the TCR breadth and depth analyses underestimated total T cell responses.

Clones were sequenced by immunoSEQ multiplex PCR, and TCRdb holds only the in-frame ones, with some missing. The table records approximately 460,000 clones, nearly 90% of them present only once. Treatment specified: roughly 20 received Ad26.COV2.S at low or high dose, single or two shots; several received placebo; per-sample allocation not given. Collection of the samples took place on day 63 after the first injection of vaccine or placebo. Regarding this clone: Its matching antigen is unknown.

V was clipped by 8 bases and J by 9 bases; unmatched bases: 12. The CDR3 covers 13 residues. Germline CDR1 reads LNHDA; CDR2 reads SQIVND (reference sequence). V is TRBV19 and J is TRBJ1-2, with 7 bases matching TRBD1. The sequence derives from a person aged 18 to 59 who received the Ad26.COV2.S COVID-19 vaccine or a placebo. Sequenced material: peripheral blood, taken in a trial of Ad26.COV2.S vaccine versus placebo. The CDR3 coding sequence is TGTGCCAGTGGGACGGGACAGATCGGGCGCTACACCTTC. This encodes CASGTGQIGRYTF.